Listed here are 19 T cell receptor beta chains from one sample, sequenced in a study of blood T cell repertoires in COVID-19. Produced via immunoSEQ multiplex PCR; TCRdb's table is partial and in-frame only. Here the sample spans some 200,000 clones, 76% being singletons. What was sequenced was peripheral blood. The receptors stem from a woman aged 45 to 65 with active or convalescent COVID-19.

CDR3 DNA sequence: TGTGCCAGCTCGCCAGGGCACGATCGCGAGCAGTACTTC. Its protein is CASSPGHDREQYF. The chain carries TRBV18 and TRBJ2-7; D perhaps matches TRBD1 (5 bases). Germline lookup yields CDR1 KGHSH and CDR2 LQKENI. The CDR3 runs 13 residues. Between the trimmed V and J ends, which lost 6 bases and 6 bases, there was a span of 15 bases.

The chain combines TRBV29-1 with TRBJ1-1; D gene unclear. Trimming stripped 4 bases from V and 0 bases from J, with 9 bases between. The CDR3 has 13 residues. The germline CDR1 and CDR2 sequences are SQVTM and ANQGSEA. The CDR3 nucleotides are TGCAGCGTTGCGACACCTATGAACACTGAAGCTTTCTTT. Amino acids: CSVATPMNTEAFF.

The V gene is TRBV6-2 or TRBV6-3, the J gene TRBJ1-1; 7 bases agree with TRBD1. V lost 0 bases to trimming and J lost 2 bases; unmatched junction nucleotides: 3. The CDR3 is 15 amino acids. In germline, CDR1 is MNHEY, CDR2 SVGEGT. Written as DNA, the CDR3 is TGTGCCAGCAGTTACTCGAGGGGGCTAAACACTGAAGCTTTCTTT. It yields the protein CASSYSRGLNTEAFF.

CDR3 bases: TGTGCCAGCAGTTTAAAGTCTCTAGCCCCACAGTTCTTC. Protein sequence: CASSLKSLAPQFF. This chain joins TRBV27 and TRBJ2-1; tentative D call: TRBD2 (5 bases). CDR1 and CDR2 (germline): MNHEY, SMNVEV (reference sequence). Trimming pared 2 bases from V and 13 bases from J, leaving 15 bases between. The CDR3 consists of 13 residues.

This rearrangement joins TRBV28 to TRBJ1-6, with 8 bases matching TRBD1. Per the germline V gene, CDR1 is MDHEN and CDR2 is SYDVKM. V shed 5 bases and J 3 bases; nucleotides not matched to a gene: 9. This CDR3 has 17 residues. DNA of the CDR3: TGTGCCAGCAGTCCATCAGGACAGGGCGACTATAATTCACCCCTCCACTTT. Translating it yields CASSPSGQGDYNSPLHF.

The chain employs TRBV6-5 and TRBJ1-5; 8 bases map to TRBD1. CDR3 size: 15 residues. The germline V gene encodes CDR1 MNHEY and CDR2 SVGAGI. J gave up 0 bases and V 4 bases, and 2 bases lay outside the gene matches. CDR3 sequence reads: CASSLDRVSNQPQHF. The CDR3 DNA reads TGTGCCAGCAGTTTGGACAGGGTTAGCAATCAGCCCCAGCATTTT.

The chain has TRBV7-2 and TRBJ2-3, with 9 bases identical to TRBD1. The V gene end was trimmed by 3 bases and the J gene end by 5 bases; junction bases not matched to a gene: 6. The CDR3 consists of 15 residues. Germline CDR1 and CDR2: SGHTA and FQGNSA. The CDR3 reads CASSLVTGGRDTQYF. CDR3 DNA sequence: TGTGCCAGCAGCTTGGTAACAGGGGGCAGAGATACGCAGTATTTT.

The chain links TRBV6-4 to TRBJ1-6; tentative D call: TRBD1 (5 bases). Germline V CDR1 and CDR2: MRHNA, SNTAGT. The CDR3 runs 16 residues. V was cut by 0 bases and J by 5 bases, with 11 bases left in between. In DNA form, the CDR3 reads TGTGCCAGCAGTGACTCGGCCGGGGGACATAATTCACCCCTCCACTTT. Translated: CASSDSAGGHNSPLHF.

This CDR3 is CASSWPGIGTEAFF. The CDR3 DNA reads TGTGCCAGCAGCTGGCCAGGGATTGGGACTGAAGCTTTCTTT. The J gene is TRBJ1-1, the V gene TRBV7-2; D may be TRBD1 (5 bases). This CDR3 has 14 amino acids. Trimming stripped 4 bases from V and 5 bases from J, with 14 bases between. Germline V gene lookup returns CDR1 SGHTA and CDR2 FQGNSA. Full variable domain (rest looked up from reference TRBV7-2 and TRBJ1-1): GAGVSQSPSNKVTEKGKDVELRCDPISGHTALYWYRQSLGQGLEFLIYFQGNSAPDKSGLPSDRFSAERTGGSVSTLTIQRTQQEDSAVYLCASSWPGIGTEAFFGQGTRLTVV.

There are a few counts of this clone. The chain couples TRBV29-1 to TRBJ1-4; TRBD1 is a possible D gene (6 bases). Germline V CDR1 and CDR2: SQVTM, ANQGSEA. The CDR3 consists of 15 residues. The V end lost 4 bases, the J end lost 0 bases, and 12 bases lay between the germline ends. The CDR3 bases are TGCAGCGTTGCCCCGGACAGCTCAACTAATGAAAAACTGTTTTTT. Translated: CSVAPDSSTNEKLFF.

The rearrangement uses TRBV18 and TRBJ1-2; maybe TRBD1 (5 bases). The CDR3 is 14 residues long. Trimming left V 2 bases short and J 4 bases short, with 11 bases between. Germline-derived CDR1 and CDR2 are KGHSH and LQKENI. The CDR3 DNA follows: TGTGCCAGCTCACCAAGCCAAAGGGGCTATGGCTACACCTTC. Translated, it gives CASSPSQRGYGYTF.

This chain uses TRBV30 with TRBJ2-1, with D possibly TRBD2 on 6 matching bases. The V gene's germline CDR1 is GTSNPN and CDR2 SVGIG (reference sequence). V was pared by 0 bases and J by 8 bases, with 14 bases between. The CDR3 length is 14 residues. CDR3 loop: CAWSVYRTSYEQFF. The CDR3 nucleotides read TGTGCCTGGAGTGTATACCGAACTAGCTATGAGCAGTTCTTC.

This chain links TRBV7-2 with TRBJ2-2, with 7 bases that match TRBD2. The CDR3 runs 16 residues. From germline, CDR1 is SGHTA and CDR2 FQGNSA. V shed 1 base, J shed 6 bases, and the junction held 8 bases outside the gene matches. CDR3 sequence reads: CASSLVPGGYSGELFF. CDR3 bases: TGTGCCAGCAGCTTAGTGCCCGGGGGGTATTCCGGGGAGCTGTTTTTT.

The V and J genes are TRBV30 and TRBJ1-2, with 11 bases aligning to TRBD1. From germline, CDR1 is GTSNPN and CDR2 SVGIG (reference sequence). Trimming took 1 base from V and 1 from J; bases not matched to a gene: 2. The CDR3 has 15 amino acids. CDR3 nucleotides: TGTGCCTGGAGTGGGACAGGGGGCCTTAACTATGGCTACACCTTC. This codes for CAWSGTGGLNYGYTF. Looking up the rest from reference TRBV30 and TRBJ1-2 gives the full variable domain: SQTIHQWPATLVQPVGSPLSLECTVEGTSNPNLYWYRQAAGRGLQLLFYSVGIGQISSEVPQNLSASRPQDRQFILSSKKLLLSDSGFYLCAWSGTGGLNYGYTFGSGTRLTVV.

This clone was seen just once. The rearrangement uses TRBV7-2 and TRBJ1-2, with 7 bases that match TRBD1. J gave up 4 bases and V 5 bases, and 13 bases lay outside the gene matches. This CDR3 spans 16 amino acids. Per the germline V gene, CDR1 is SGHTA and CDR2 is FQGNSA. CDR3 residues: CASSAKPGQNFYGYTF. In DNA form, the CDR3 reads TGTGCCAGCAGCGCAAAGCCGGGACAGAACTTCTATGGCTACACCTTC.

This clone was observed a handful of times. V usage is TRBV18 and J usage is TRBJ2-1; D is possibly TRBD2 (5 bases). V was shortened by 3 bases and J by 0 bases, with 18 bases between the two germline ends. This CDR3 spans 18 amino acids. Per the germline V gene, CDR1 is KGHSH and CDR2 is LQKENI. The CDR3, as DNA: TGTGCCAGCTCACCTCTTTTCGGCGGGCAGAGCTCCTACAATGAGCAGTTCTTC. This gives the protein CASSPLFGGQSSYNEQFF.

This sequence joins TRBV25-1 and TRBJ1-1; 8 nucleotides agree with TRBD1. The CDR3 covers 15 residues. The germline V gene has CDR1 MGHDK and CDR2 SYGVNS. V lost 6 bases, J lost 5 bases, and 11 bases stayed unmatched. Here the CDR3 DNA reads TGTGCCAGCAGCGCATCCAGGGGGCAGTGGACTGAAGCTTTCTTT. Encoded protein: CASSASRGQWTEAFF.

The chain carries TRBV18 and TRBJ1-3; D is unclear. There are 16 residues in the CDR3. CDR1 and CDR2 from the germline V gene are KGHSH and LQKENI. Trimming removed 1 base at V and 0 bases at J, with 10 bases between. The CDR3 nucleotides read TGTGCCAGCTCACCACTTCCCCGACTCTCTGGAAACACCATATATTTT. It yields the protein CASSPLPRLSGNTIYF. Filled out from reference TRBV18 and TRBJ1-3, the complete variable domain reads NAGVMQNPRHLVRRRGQEARLRCSPMKGHSHVYWYRQLPEEGLKFMVYLQKENIIDESGMPKERFSAEFPKEGPSILRIQQVVRGDSAAYFCASSPLPRLSGNTIYFGEGSWLTVV.

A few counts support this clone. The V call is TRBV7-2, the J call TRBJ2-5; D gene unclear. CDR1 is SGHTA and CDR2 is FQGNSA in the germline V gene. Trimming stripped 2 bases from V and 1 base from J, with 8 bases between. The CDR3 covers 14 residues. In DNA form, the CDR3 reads TGTGCCAGCAGCTTAAATCCGGGCCAAGAGACCCAGTACTTC. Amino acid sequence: CASSLNPGQETQYF. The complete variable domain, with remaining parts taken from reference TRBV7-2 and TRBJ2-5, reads GAGVSQSPSNKVTEKGKDVELRCDPISGHTALYWYRQSLGQGLEFLIYFQGNSAPDKSGLPSDRFSAERTGGSVSTLTIQRTQQEDSAVYLCASSLNPGQETQYFGPGTRLLVL.